These 27 T cell receptor beta chains originate from one sample sequenced in a study of regulatory T cells in long-lasting Graves disease. Library construction for TCR beta used iRepertoire HTBI primers and Arm-PCR of CDR3 regions. TCRdb re-called the multiplex PCR reads with MiXCR, one entry per CDR3 protein. The sample includes roughly 470,000 distinct CDR3 sequences, 20% to 25% of them seen just once. Stated time point: persistent/refractory GD, antithyroid drugs over 5 years with positive TRAb. PBMC RNA was the source of the TCR library. This specimen consisted of peripheral blood mononuclear cells (PBMCs), obtained when the disease was refractory, from a patient treated with antithyroid drugs. The source of these receptors is a female donor with Graves disease.

This clonotype turned up a few times. The rearrangement joins TRBV4-2 to TRBJ1-4; maybe TRBD1 (5 bases). V was trimmed by 0 bases and J by 8 bases, leaving 13 bases between them. CDR1 is LGHNA, CDR2 YNFKEQ, per germline. CDR3 length: 15 residues. DNA of the CDR3: TGTGCCAGCAGCCAAGATTTACAGGTTTTCGAAAAACTGTTTTTT. This translates into CASSQDLQVFEKLFF.

This clonotype was seen many times. V usage is TRBV3-1 and J usage is TRBJ2-2; D is possibly TRBD2 (6 bases). This CDR3 is 15 amino acids long. The germline V gene encodes CDR1 LGHDT and CDR2 YNNKEL (reference sequence). Trimming removed 1 base from V and 3 bases from J, with 9 bases in between. The CDR3 here is CASSQAGTYTGELFF. The CDR3 region has the DNA TGTGCCAGCAGCCAAGCAGGGACTTACACCGGGGAGCTGTTTTTT.

This clonotype was seen a few times. The CDR3 spells CASSWTGTYGYTF. The CDR3 nucleotides read TGTGCCAGCAGTTGGACAGGAACCTATGGCTACACCTTC. The chain combines TRBV6-5 with TRBJ1-2; 7 nucleotides match TRBD1. Per the germline V gene, CDR1 is MNHEY and CDR2 is SVGAGI. The CDR3 length is 13 residues. V lost 4 bases to trimming and J lost 4 bases; unmatched junction nucleotides: 3.

The rearrangement links TRBV7-2 to TRBJ2-1; TRBD2 aligns across 9 bases. CDR1 is SGHTA and CDR2 is FQGNSA in the germline V gene. This CDR3 comprises 16 residues. With V trimmed by 3 bases and J by 3 bases, 6 bases remained unmatched. The CDR3 bases are TGTGCCAGCAGCTTCTTGGCGGGAGGGTACTACAATGAGCAGTTCTTC. Amino acids: CASSFLAGGYYNEQFF.

This clonotype has a handful of counts. V usage is TRBV6-5 and J usage is TRBJ1-5; 10 bases align to TRBD1. Trimming cost V 0 bases and J 2 bases; bases outside gene matches: 1. In germline, CDR1 is MNHEY, CDR2 SVGAGI. This CDR3 spans 16 amino acids. The CDR3 region has the DNA TGTGCCAGCAGTTACTCCGGGACAGGGGGCAATCAGCCCCAGCATTTT. As protein: CASSYSGTGGNQPQHF.

This clonotype occurred a few times. The chain combines TRBV7-2 with TRBJ2-1; 9 nucleotides line up with TRBD2. Germline CDR1 is SGHTA and CDR2 is FQGNSA. The CDR3 has 14 amino acids. After removal of 1 base from V and 10 bases from J, the junction contained 5 bases not matched to a gene. The CDR3 DNA sequence: TGTGCCAGCAGCTTAGGGGTAGCGGGAGAGGAGCAGTTCTTC. Encoded protein: CASSLGVAGEEQFF.

This clonotype turned up a few times. The J gene is TRBJ1-1, the V gene TRBV3-1; D is possibly TRBD1 (5 bases). Trimming shortened V by 0 bases and J by 5 bases, and 13 bases separated the two germline ends. CDR1 is LGHDT and CDR2 is YNNKEL in the germline V gene (reference sequence). CDR3 length equals 15 residues. This CDR3 reads CASSQDPGAATEAFF. As DNA, the CDR3 is TGTGCCAGCAGCCAAGATCCCGGGGCTGCGACTGAAGCTTTCTTT.

This chain's CDR3 is CASSYFSGGLDYGYTF. The CDR3 DNA is TGCGCCAGCAGCTACTTCTCAGGGGGATTAGACTATGGCTACACCTTC. The rearrangement joins TRBV5-1 to TRBJ1-2; 7 bases are shared with TRBD1. J gave up 3 bases and V 3 bases, and 11 bases lay outside the gene matches. This CDR3 has 16 amino acids. Germline lookup yields CDR1 SGHRS and CDR2 YFSETQ.

This clonotype was detected ten times or more. The V gene is TRBV28, the J gene TRBJ2-5; 9 positions match TRBD2. This CDR3 comprises 15 residues. Germline CDR1 is MDHEN and CDR2 is SYDVKM. The V segment lost 3 bases and the J segment 5 bases; nucleotides outside the gene matches: 7. CDR3 loop: CASSLVLAGQETQYF. CDR3 sequence (DNA): TGTGCCAGCAGTTTGGTGCTAGCGGGACAGGAGACCCAGTACTTC. The full variable domain, with the rest looked up from reference TRBV28 and TRBJ2-5, is DVKVTQSSRYLVKRTGEKVFLECVQDMDHENMFWYRQDPGLGLRLIYFSYDVKMKEKGDIPEGYSVSREKKERFSLILESASTNQTSMYLCASSLVLAGQETQYFGPGTRLLVL.

The rearrangement joins TRBV7-9 to TRBJ2-2; D not certain. The germline V gene has CDR1 SEHNR and CDR2 FQNEAQ (reference sequence). The CDR3 runs to 14 residues. The V end lost 4 bases, the J end lost 5 bases, and 11 bases lay between the germline ends. CDR3: CASSSGSWTGELFF. DNA for the CDR3: TGTGCCAGCAGCTCCGGTAGTTGGACCGGGGAGCTGTTTTTT.

A few counts support this clonotype. This chain links TRBV20-1 with TRBJ2-7; tentatively, D is TRBD1 (6 bases). The length of the CDR3 is 15 residues. Per germline, CDR1 DFQATT and CDR2 SNEGSKA (reference sequence). Trimming removed 3 bases at V and 1 base at J, with 16 bases between. The CDR3 DNA follows: TGCAGTGCTAGGGACCCGGGACAAAGGTCCTACGAGCAGTACTTC. It is translated as CSARDPGQRSYEQYF.

This clonotype was recorded only once. The chain has TRBV20-1 and TRBJ2-2; 7 nucleotides align to TRBD2. The CDR3 covers 17 residues. Trimming at V came to 0 bases and at J to 7 bases, leaving 14 bases not matched to a gene. Germline-derived CDR1 and CDR2 are DFQATT and SNEGSKA (reference sequence). The CDR3 nucleotides read TGCAGTGCTAGAGAAGCGGGTCGCGGGAGCCGGGTCGGGGAGCTGTTTTTT. This encodes CSAREAGRGSRVGELFF.

The chain couples TRBV4-1 to TRBJ1-5, with D maybe TRBD1 (5 bases). The CDR3 runs 15 residues. Germline CDR1 reads MGHRA; CDR2 reads YSYEKL. V lost 2 bases to trimming and J lost 4 bases, with 12 bases between them. Written as DNA, the CDR3 is TGCGCCAGCAGCCAAAACCTCGGGGGAAATCAGCCCCAGCATTTT. This gives the protein CASSQNLGGNQPQHF.

This clonotype was detected many times. The CDR3: CASSLTSGRGNYEQYF. The DNA for the CDR3 is TGTGCCAGCAGTTTAACTAGCGGGAGAGGAAACTACGAGCAGTACTTC. The chain carries TRBV12-3 or TRBV12-4 and TRBJ2-7; TRBD2 matches at 11 bases. With 2 bases clipped from V and 3 bases from J, the junction kept 6 bases outside the gene matches. The CDR3 covers 16 residues.

This clonotype showed up many times. V gene TRBV5-1 combines with J gene TRBJ1-1, with D possibly matching TRBD1 (5 bases). Trimming stripped 5 bases from V and 7 bases from J, with 15 bases between. Germline CDR1 reads SGHRS; CDR2 reads YFSETQ. The CDR3 has 13 amino acids. The CDR3: CASRSTVLGEAFF. The CDR3 DNA follows: TGCGCCAGCAGATCGACAGTGTTGGGTGAAGCTTTCTTT.

This clonotype was counted between two and nine times. The rearrangement uses TRBV9 and TRBJ1-1; D unclear. V was shortened by 2 bases and J by 1 base, with 6 bases between the two germline ends. Germline values: CDR1 SGDLS, CDR2 YYNGEE. This CDR3 spans 13 amino acids. The DNA of the CDR3 is TGTGCCAGCAGCGTCCATTGGAACACTGAAGCTTTCTTT. This gives the protein CASSVHWNTEAFF.

The rearrangement links TRBV14 to TRBJ2-7; 14 bases match TRBD2. V shed 0 bases, J shed 1 base, and the junction held 14 bases outside the gene matches. The length of the CDR3 is 21 residues. Germline V gene data show CDR1 as SGHDN and CDR2 as FVKESK. In DNA, the CDR3 is TGTGCCAGCAGCCAAGATGCGACCGGGACTAGCGGGAGTTCGGTGTCCTACGAGCAGTACTTC. This encodes CASSQDATGTSGSSVSYEQYF. The complete variable domain, with remaining parts taken from reference TRBV14 and TRBJ2-7, reads EAGVTQFPSHSVIEKGQTVTLRCDPISGHDNLYWYRRVMGKEIKFLLHFVKESKQDESGMPNNRFLAERTGGTYSTLKVQPAELEDSGVYFCASSQDATGTSGSSVSYEQYFGPGTRLTVT.

This clonotype appeared once. The chain has TRBV11-2 and TRBJ2-1; 9 bases align to TRBD2. J gave up 10 bases and V 5 bases, and 6 bases lay outside the gene matches. The CDR3 contains 13 residues. The germline V gene has CDR1 SGHAT and CDR2 FQNNGV. The CDR3 is CASSLTREGEQFF. The CDR3 region has the DNA TGTGCCAGCAGCCTAACGCGGGAGGGGGAGCAGTTCTTC.

This clonotype was counted at least ten times. This chain links TRBV27 with TRBJ1-1; D gene ambiguous. With 9 bases removed from V and 1 base from J, the gap between germline ends came to 15 bases. Germline V CDR1 and CDR2: MNHEY, SMNVEV (reference sequence). The CDR3 contains 14 residues. In DNA form, the CDR3 reads TGTGCCAGTATGCGATCTGGGTCGAACACTGAAGCTTTCTTT. Its protein product is CASMRSGSNTEAFF.

Points on this clonotype: Germline and junction disagree at one end, which may indicate a read error. V and J are TRBV19 and TRBJ1-4, with D possibly TRBD1 on 6 matching bases. The CDR3 loop spans 14 amino acids. Germline values: CDR1 LNHDA, CDR2 SQIVND (reference sequence). The CDR3 region is CTSADRPTNEKLFF. The CDR3 nucleotides read TGTACCAGTGCGGACAGACCGACTAATGAAAAACTGTTTTTT. The whole variable domain, remainder taken from reference TRBV19 and TRBJ1-4, is DGGITQSPKYLFRKEGQNVTLSCEQNLNHDAMYWYRQDPGQGLRLIYYSQIVNDFQKGDIAEGYSVSREKKESFPLTVTSAQKNPTAFYLCTSADRPTNEKLFFGSGTQLSVL.

This chain links TRBV7-9 with TRBJ1-5; TRBD1 matches at 10 bases. The CDR3 extends over 15 amino acids. J lost 6 bases, V lost 1 base, and 3 bases had no gene match. Germline V gene sequence: CDR1 SEHNR, CDR2 FQNEAQ (reference sequence). For the CDR3, the DNA is TGTGCCAGCAGCTTAGGTTGGGACAGGGGTCAGCCCCAGCATTTT. This codes for CASSLGWDRGQPQHF. The complete variable domain, with remaining parts taken from reference TRBV7-9 and TRBJ1-5, reads DTGVSQNPRHKITKRGQNVTFRCDPISEHNRLYWYRQTLGQGPEFLTYFQNEAQLEKSRLLSDRFSAERPKGSFSTLEIQRTEQGDSAMYLCASSLGWDRGQPQHFGDGTRLSIL.

On this clonotype: Given a much more abundant clone one base away, this may be a read error. The chain uses TRBV5-1 and TRBJ2-7, with D possibly matching TRBD1 (5 bases). CDR1 and CDR2 from the germline V gene are SGHRS and YFSETQ. V was trimmed by 3 bases and J by 8 bases, leaving 24 bases between them. This CDR3 region has 16 residues. CDR3 in amino acids: CASSSGPDSGSFKQYF. In nucleotides, the CDR3 is TGCGCCAGCAGCTCAGGCCCCGACTCAGGGTCATTTAAGCAGTACTTC.

Ten or more counts support this clonotype. This chain links TRBV6-1 with TRBJ2-4; weak D call: TRBD2 (5 bases). The CDR3 covers 17 residues. Trimming shortened V by 5 bases and J by 3 bases, and 20 bases separated the two germline ends. Germline V CDR1 and CDR2: MNHNS, SASEGT. The CDR3 coding sequence is TGTGCCAGCAGTAGCTCCCAGGTGGGAGAAGTCAAAAACATTCAGTACTTC. It yields the protein CASSSSQVGEVKNIQYF.

This clonotype was picked up a small number of times. Possible read error: a much larger clone is one base away. The chain uses TRBV27 and TRBJ1-5, with 8 bases lining up with TRBD1. V lost 5 bases, J lost 3 bases, and 3 bases stayed unmatched. The CDR3 covers 14 residues. Per germline, CDR1 MNHEY and CDR2 SMNVEV (reference sequence). The CDR3 DNA is TGTGCCAGCAGTGACAGGGGCGACAATCAGCCCCAGCATTTT. It is translated as CASSDRGDNQPQHF.

The chain recombines TRBV28 with TRBJ1-3; 9 bases fit TRBD1. Germline lookup yields CDR1 MDHEN and CDR2 SYDVKM. The CDR3 consists of 13 residues. V trimming: 6 bases; J trimming: 4 bases; junction bases outside the gene matches: 1. The CDR3, as DNA: TGTGCCAGCAGGGGACAGGGAGGAAACACCATATATTTT. Amino acid sequence: CASRGQGGNTIYF.

The table lists this clonotype with many counts. The chain has TRBV20-1 and TRBJ2-5; 11 bases map to TRBD2. CDR1 DFQATT and CDR2 SNEGSKA come from the germline V gene (reference sequence). V lost 2 bases, J lost 5 bases, and 13 bases stayed unmatched. This CDR3 is 17 amino acids long. Here the CDR3 DNA reads TGCAGTGCTAGACCTTCGACTAGCGGGATTTCGAGGGAGACCCAGTACTTC. Encoded protein: CSARPSTSGISRETQYF.

This clonotype was observed once. This chain joins TRBV27 and TRBJ1-6; 7 positions agree with TRBD1. This CDR3 contains 15 residues. J gave up 9 bases and V 2 bases, and 7 bases lay outside the gene matches. Per germline, CDR1 MNHEY and CDR2 SMNVEV (reference sequence). The CDR3 sequence is CASSLGTVNSSPLHF. DNA for the CDR3: TGTGCCAGCAGTTTAGGGACAGTCAACTCTTCACCCCTCCACTTT.